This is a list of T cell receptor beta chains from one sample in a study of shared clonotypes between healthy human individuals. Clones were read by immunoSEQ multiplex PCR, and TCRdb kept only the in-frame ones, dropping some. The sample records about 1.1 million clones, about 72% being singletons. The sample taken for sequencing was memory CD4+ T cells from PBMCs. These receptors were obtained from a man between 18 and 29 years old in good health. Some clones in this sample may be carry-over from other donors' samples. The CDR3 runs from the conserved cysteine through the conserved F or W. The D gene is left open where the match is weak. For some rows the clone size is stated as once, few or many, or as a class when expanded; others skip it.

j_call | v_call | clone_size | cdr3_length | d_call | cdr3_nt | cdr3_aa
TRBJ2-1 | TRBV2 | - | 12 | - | TGTGCCAGCACCGAATCAGGCAATGAGCAGTTCTTC | CASTESGNEQFF
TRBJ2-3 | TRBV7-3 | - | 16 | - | TGTGCCAGCAGCTTAAGCGGGGCGAAATCTTTAGATACGCAGTATTTT | CASSLSGAKSLDTQYF
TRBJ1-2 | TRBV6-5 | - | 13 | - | TGTGCCAGCAGTTGGGATTCGGCAGAGGGCTACACCTTC | CASSWDSAEGYTF
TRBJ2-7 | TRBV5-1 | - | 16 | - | TGCGCCAGCAGCTTGGTGACGGGCGCCTGGGGCTACGAGCAGTACTTC | CASSLVTGAWGYEQYF
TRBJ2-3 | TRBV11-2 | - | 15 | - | TGTGCCAGCAGCGACCAGCGGGTTGGGGGGGATACGCAGTATTTT | CASSDQRVGGDTQYF
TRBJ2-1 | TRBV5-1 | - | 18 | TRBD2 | TGCGCCAGCAGCTTGGTACCTACTAGCGGGTCGTTCGGCAATGAGCAGTTCTTC | CASSLVPTSGSFGNEQFF
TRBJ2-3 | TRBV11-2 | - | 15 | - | TGTGCCAGCAGCTTATTGGGCGGGCACACAGATACGCAGTATTTT | CASSLLGGHTDTQYF
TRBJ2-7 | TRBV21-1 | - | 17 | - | TGTGCCAGCAGCTCCGTCCCCCACAGGGACGTCTCCTACGAGCAGTACTTC | CASSSVPHRDVSYEQYF
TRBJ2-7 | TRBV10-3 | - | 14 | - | TGTGCCATCAGATCAGGGAGCGCCTCCTACGAGCAGTACTTC | CAIRSGSASYEQYF
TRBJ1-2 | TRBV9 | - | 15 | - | TGTGCCAGCAGCGTAGATTATGGGGTAAACTATGGCTACACCTTC | CASSVDYGVNYGYTF
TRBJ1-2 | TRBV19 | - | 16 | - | TGTGCCAGTAGCTACAGGGATGTGAGGTCTAACTATGGCTACACCTTC | CASSYRDVRSNYGYTF
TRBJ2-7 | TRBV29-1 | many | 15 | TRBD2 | TGCAGCGTTGAAAAAGCTAGCGGGTTCTCCTACGAGCAGTACTTC | CSVEKASGFSYEQYF